Listed below are T cell receptor beta chains from one sample, sequenced in a study of T cells in Graves' hyperthyroidism and ophthalmopathy. Using its own MiXCR run on the multiplex PCR reads, TCRdb lists one record per CDR3 protein. In the table there are some 620,000 distinct CDR3 sequences, 15% to 20% of which are singletons. The sequenced material came from blood. Receptors were obtained from a woman younger than 45 with Graves' hyperthyroidism. The CDR3 runs from the conserved cysteine through the conserved F or W. Each record gives: J gene, D gene, CDR3 length, clone size, V gene, CDR3 DNA, CDR3 protein. D genes are given only for firm matches. Clone size is stated in some rows and not others, as once, few, many or a class when expanded.

j_gene: TRBJ2-3; d_gene: .; len: 14; abundance: many; v_gene: TRBV13; CDR3nt: TGTGCCAGCAGTTATGGGAGATCCACAGATACGCAGTATTTT; CDR3aa: CASSYGRSTDTQYF
j_gene: TRBJ2-5; d_gene: TRBD2; len: 14; abundance: few; v_gene: TRBV11-2; CDR3nt: TGTGCCAGCAGCACCCGCGGGAGTAAAGAGACCCAGTACTTC; CDR3aa: CASSTRGSKETQYF
j_gene: TRBJ2-5; d_gene: TRBD1; len: 14; abundance: few; v_gene: TRBV5-6; CDR3nt: TGTGCCAGCAGCCCCAGGGGGCTGAGTGAGACCCAGTACTTC; CDR3aa: CASSPRGLSETQYF
j_gene: TRBJ1-1; d_gene: .; len: 13; abundance: .; v_gene: TRBV29-1; CDR3nt: TGCAGCGTTGAAATGGGGGTGAACACTGAAGCTTTCTTT; CDR3aa: CSVEMGVNTEAFF
j_gene: TRBJ1-3; d_gene: TRBD1; len: 15; abundance: few; v_gene: TRBV4-1; CDR3nt: TGCGCCAGCAGCCCTGAGACAGGGTCCGGAAACACCATATATTTT; CDR3aa: CASSPETGSGNTIYF
j_gene: TRBJ2-7; d_gene: .; len: 12; abundance: .; v_gene: TRBV13; CDR3nt: TGTGCCAGCTGCTGGGGGATAGGCGAGCAGTACTTC; CDR3aa: CASCWGIGEQYF
j_gene: TRBJ2-5; d_gene: .; len: 13; abundance: many; v_gene: TRBV3-1; CDR3nt: TGTGCCAGCAGCCAGGGTCCAATTGAGACCCAGTACTTC; CDR3aa: CASSQGPIETQYF
j_gene: TRBJ2-3; d_gene: TRBD1; len: 15; abundance: many; v_gene: TRBV7-9; CDR3nt: TGTGCCAGCAGCGCGCAGGGGGCAAGCACAGATACGCAGTATTTT; CDR3aa: CASSAQGASTDTQYF
j_gene: TRBJ2-1; d_gene: TRBD2; len: 16; abundance: .; v_gene: TRBV9; CDR3nt: TGTGCCAGCAGCGTTGATGTAGCGGGAGGTTTCAATGAGCAGTTCTTC; CDR3aa: CASSVDVAGGFNEQFF
j_gene: TRBJ1-6; d_gene: TRBD1; len: 11; abundance: many; v_gene: TRBV2; CDR3nt: TGTGCCAGCAGGGAACCGGGACAGGGAAACTTT; CDR3aa: CASREPGQGNF
j_gene: TRBJ1-1; d_gene: .; len: 14; abundance: many; v_gene: TRBV19; CDR3nt: TGTGCCAGTAGTATCCGGGCCGGACCCTTTGAAGCTTTCTTT; CDR3aa: CASSIRAGPFEAFF
j_gene: TRBJ2-5; d_gene: .; len: 14; abundance: .; v_gene: TRBV6-1; CDR3nt: TGTGCCAGCAGTCGGACACTAGGGTGGGAGACCCAGTACTTC; CDR3aa: CASSRTLGWETQYF
j_gene: TRBJ1-5; d_gene: TRBD1; len: 14; abundance: .; v_gene: TRBV12-3/TRBV12-4; CDR3nt: TGTGCCAGCAGACCGGGACAGACCAACCAGCCCCAGCATTTT; CDR3aa: CASRPGQTNQPQHF
j_gene: TRBJ1-6; d_gene: .; len: 14; abundance: many; v_gene: TRBV28; CDR3nt: TGTGCCAGCAGGGGGGTTAACTCTCGAACACCCCTCCACTTT; CDR3aa: CASRGVNSRTPLHF
j_gene: TRBJ1-4; d_gene: .; len: 16; abundance: few; v_gene: TRBV28; CDR3nt: TGTGCCAGCAGTTTAGGAGATTGGGAGGTCGGTGAAAAACTGTTTTTT; CDR3aa: CASSLGDWEVGEKLFF
j_gene: TRBJ2-3; d_gene: TRBD2; len: 16; abundance: few; v_gene: TRBV9; CDR3nt: TGTGCCAGCAGCGTAGTGGCTAGCGGGAGACCAGATACGCAGTATTTT; CDR3aa: CASSVVASGRPDTQYF
j_gene: TRBJ2-1; d_gene: .; len: 13; abundance: many; v_gene: TRBV7-2; CDR3nt: TGTGCCAGCAGCTTAGCGGGAGTGGGTGAGCAGTTCTTC; CDR3aa: CASSLAGVGEQFF
j_gene: TRBJ1-5; d_gene: .; len: 14; abundance: .; v_gene: TRBV12-3/TRBV12-4; CDR3nt: TGTGCCAGCAGTCCGCAGTGGGGCAATCAGCCCCAGCATTTT; CDR3aa: CASSPQWGNQPQHF
j_gene: TRBJ2-7; d_gene: .; len: 13; abundance: many; v_gene: TRBV5-8; CDR3nt: TGTGCCAGCAGCTTCACGGGGAGGCGGGAGCAGTACTTC; CDR3aa: CASSFTGRREQYF
j_gene: TRBJ2-7; d_gene: .; len: 16; abundance: many; v_gene: TRBV7-2; CDR3nt: TGTGCCAGCAGCTTAGGGGGGACACCTGTTTCCTACGAGCAGTACTTC; CDR3aa: CASSLGGTPVSYEQYF
j_gene: TRBJ2-3; d_gene: .; len: 13; abundance: .; v_gene: TRBV2; CDR3nt: TGTGCCAGCAGTGGGGGCTCTGGAAATACGCAGTATTTT; CDR3aa: CASSGGSGNTQYF
j_gene: TRBJ2-7; d_gene: .; len: 15; abundance: many; v_gene: TRBV28; CDR3nt: TGTGCCAGCCGCTTAGCGGACGGAGGCTCCTACGAGCAGTACTTC; CDR3aa: CASRLADGGSYEQYF
j_gene: TRBJ1-1; d_gene: .; len: 14; abundance: .; v_gene: TRBV19; CDR3nt: TGTGCCAGTAGGAGAGGGGCCGGGAACACTGAAGCTTTCTTT; CDR3aa: CASRRGAGNTEAFF
j_gene: TRBJ1-4; d_gene: TRBD1; len: 19; abundance: many; v_gene: TRBV5-5; CDR3nt: TGTGCCAGCAGCTTGCGCCGGGACAGGGGCCTTGCAACTAATGAAAAACTGTTTTTT; CDR3aa: CASSLRRDRGLATNEKLFF
j_gene: TRBJ2-3; d_gene: TRBD2; len: 16; abundance: many; v_gene: TRBV3-1; CDR3nt: TGTGCCAGCAGCCAAGGTACTAGCGGATACACAGATACGCAGTATTTT; CDR3aa: CASSQGTSGYTDTQYF
j_gene: TRBJ2-5; d_gene: .; len: 16; abundance: few; v_gene: TRBV10-3; CDR3nt: TGTGCCATCAGTGACCCCGGGGGAGCGGTCCAAGAGACCCAGTACTTC; CDR3aa: CAISDPGGAVQETQYF
j_gene: TRBJ2-1; d_gene: .; len: 11; abundance: many; v_gene: TRBV28; CDR3nt: TGTGCCAGCAATATCTACAATGAGCAGTTCTTC; CDR3aa: CASNIYNEQFF
j_gene: TRBJ1-4; d_gene: .; len: 15; abundance: .; v_gene: TRBV20-1; CDR3nt: TGCAGTGCTTCGATACGGGCCCCAACTAATGAAAAACTGTTTTTT; CDR3aa: CSASIRAPTNEKLFF
j_gene: TRBJ1-6; d_gene: .; len: 17; abundance: many; v_gene: TRBV3-1; CDR3nt: TGTGCCAGCAGCCAACTCCCAGCCAGCCACGGTAATTCACCCCTCCACTTT; CDR3aa: CASSQLPASHGNSPLHF
j_gene: TRBJ2-7; d_gene: TRBD1; len: 15; abundance: many; v_gene: TRBV7-6; CDR3nt: TGTGCCAGCAGCTTTAGGGCAGGGGGTGGCTACGAGCAGTACTTC; CDR3aa: CASSFRAGGGYEQYF
j_gene: TRBJ2-7; d_gene: .; len: 13; abundance: .; v_gene: TRBV20-1; CDR3nt: TGCAGTGCTTTCGGAGGGGGGACCTACGAGCAGTACTTC; CDR3aa: CSAFGGGTYEQYF
j_gene: TRBJ2-1; d_gene: .; len: 13; abundance: many; v_gene: TRBV20-1; CDR3nt: TGCAGTCCCCAGAAACCGGCCTTGAATGAGCAGTTCTTC; CDR3aa: CSPQKPALNEQFF
j_gene: TRBJ2-3; d_gene: .; len: 15; abundance: .; v_gene: TRBV6-4; CDR3nt: TGTGCCAGCAGCCCCCCCAGGGCGGATTCAGATACGCAGTATTTT; CDR3aa: CASSPPRADSDTQYF
j_gene: TRBJ2-1; d_gene: .; len: 17; abundance: many; v_gene: TRBV7-2; CDR3nt: TGTGCCAGCAGCTTAGCGGGGGGGACAAGCTATTACAATGAGCAGTTCTTC; CDR3aa: CASSLAGGTSYYNEQFF
j_gene: TRBJ1-1; d_gene: .; len: 17; abundance: .; v_gene: TRBV20-1; CDR3nt: TGCAGTGCTAGAAGCTCCACCCCCAGATCTATGAACACTGAAGCTTTCTTT; CDR3aa: CSARSSTPRSMNTEAFF
j_gene: TRBJ1-5; d_gene: TRBD1; len: 14; abundance: many; v_gene: TRBV30; CDR3nt: TGTGCCTGGTCCGGACAGGGACGGAGTCAGCCCCAGCATTTT; CDR3aa: CAWSGQGRSQPQHF
j_gene: TRBJ2-1; d_gene: TRBD2; len: 14; abundance: many; v_gene: TRBV28; CDR3nt: TGTGCCAGCAGTGTAAGCGGGAAGAACAATGAGCAGTTCTTC; CDR3aa: CASSVSGKNNEQFF
j_gene: TRBJ2-1; d_gene: .; len: 15; abundance: .; v_gene: TRBV9; CDR3nt: TGTGCCAGCAGCGTCTCAGGAGCCCCGGAGAATGAGCAGTTCTTC; CDR3aa: CASSVSGAPENEQFF
j_gene: TRBJ1-5; d_gene: TRBD1; len: 15; abundance: few; v_gene: TRBV19; CDR3nt: TGTGCCAGTAGTACCTTACAGGGGTCCGGTCAGCCCCAGCATTTT; CDR3aa: CASSTLQGSGQPQHF
j_gene: TRBJ1-1; d_gene: .; len: 14; abundance: many; v_gene: TRBV28; CDR3nt: TGTGCCAGCAGCAAGAGGACAGAAAACACTGAAGCTTTCTTT; CDR3aa: CASSKRTENTEAFF
j_gene: TRBJ2-5; d_gene: TRBD1; len: 16; abundance: .; v_gene: TRBV6-2/TRBV6-3; CDR3nt: TGTGCCAGCAGTTACTCGGGACAGGGATTTGGGGAGACCCAGTACTTC; CDR3aa: CASSYSGQGFGETQYF
j_gene: TRBJ2-4; d_gene: .; len: 16; abundance: many; v_gene: TRBV20-1; CDR3nt: TGCAGTGCTAGGGAGGGACTGACCGGCGGCAAAAACATTCAGTACTTC; CDR3aa: CSAREGLTGGKNIQYF
j_gene: TRBJ2-7; d_gene: TRBD2; len: 14; abundance: many; v_gene: TRBV20-1; CDR3nt: TGCAGTGCGACCGAGACTAGCGTCTCCTACGAGCAGTACTTC; CDR3aa: CSATETSVSYEQYF
j_gene: TRBJ2-1; d_gene: .; len: 14; abundance: few; v_gene: TRBV4-1; CDR3nt: TGCGCCAGCAGCCAAGATAGGGGGGGGAGGGAGCAGTTCTTC; CDR3aa: CASSQDRGGREQFF
j_gene: TRBJ2-7; d_gene: .; len: 14; abundance: many; v_gene: TRBV6-1; CDR3nt: TGTGCCAGCAGTGACGGGCAGGGGTACTACGAGCAGTACTTC; CDR3aa: CASSDGQGYYEQYF
j_gene: TRBJ2-7; d_gene: TRBD2; len: 17; abundance: few; v_gene: TRBV5-6; CDR3nt: TGTGCCAGCAGCTCGAGGACTAGCGGGAGTGTCCCCTACGAGCAGTACTTC; CDR3aa: CASSSRTSGSVPYEQYF
j_gene: TRBJ1-1; d_gene: .; len: 12; abundance: many; v_gene: TRBV2; CDR3nt: TGTGCCAGCGCCCAAGAGCGGATGGAAGCTTTCTTT; CDR3aa: CASAQERMEAFF
j_gene: TRBJ2-5; d_gene: .; len: 15; abundance: many; v_gene: TRBV6-1; CDR3nt: TGTGCCAGCAGTGAAAGGTGGACAGCTCAAGAGACCCAGTACTTC; CDR3aa: CASSERWTAQETQYF
j_gene: TRBJ2-1; d_gene: .; len: 16; abundance: .; v_gene: TRBV5-5; CDR3nt: TGTGCCAGCAGCCTCCGGGACCCCCGTACAGGGAATGAGCAGTTCTTC; CDR3aa: CASSLRDPRTGNEQFF
j_gene: TRBJ2-3; d_gene: .; len: 11; abundance: few; v_gene: TRBV20-1; CDR3nt: TGCAGTGCCAGGGACTTTTATACGCAGTATTTT; CDR3aa: CSARDFYTQYF
j_gene: TRBJ1-5; d_gene: .; len: 14; abundance: .; v_gene: TRBV19; CDR3nt: TGTGCCAGTAGTATCTCCCGGGGTGATCAGCCCCAGCATTTT; CDR3aa: CASSISRGDQPQHF
j_gene: TRBJ1-4; d_gene: .; len: 13; abundance: many; v_gene: TRBV6-1; CDR3nt: TGTGCCAGCAGCGTCGGGACTCCCGAAAAACTGTTTTTT; CDR3aa: CASSVGTPEKLFF
j_gene: TRBJ2-3; d_gene: TRBD1; len: 15; abundance: .; v_gene: TRBV24-1; CDR3nt: TGTGCCACCAGTGGCCGGGACAGGGGCACAGATACGCAGTATTTT; CDR3aa: CATSGRDRGTDTQYF
j_gene: TRBJ2-1; d_gene: TRBD1; len: 15; abundance: many; v_gene: TRBV7-6; CDR3nt: TGTGCCAGCAGCACACAGGGGGCGGCCAGGAATGAGCAGTTCTTC; CDR3aa: CASSTQGAARNEQFF
j_gene: TRBJ2-2; d_gene: .; len: 14; abundance: .; v_gene: TRBV19; CDR3nt: TGTGCCAGTAGTATTGGGTGGGGTTTGGGGGAGCTGTTTTTT; CDR3aa: CASSIGWGLGELFF